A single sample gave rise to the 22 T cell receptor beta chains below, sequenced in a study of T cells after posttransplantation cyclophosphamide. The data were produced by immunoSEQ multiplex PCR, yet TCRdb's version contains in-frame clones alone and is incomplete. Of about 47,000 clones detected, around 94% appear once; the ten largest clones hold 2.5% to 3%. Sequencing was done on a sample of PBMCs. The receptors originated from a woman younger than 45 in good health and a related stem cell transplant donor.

DNA for the CDR3: TGTGCCAGCAGCCAGGGGATCTCACCCCTCCACTTT. Residues: CASSQGISPLHF. This sequence joins TRBV28 and TRBJ1-6, with D tentatively TRBD1 (6 bases). Per germline, CDR1 MDHEN and CDR2 SYDVKM. The germline V and J ends were trimmed by 6 bases and 10 bases, with 10 bases remaining between them. The CDR3 runs to 12 residues.

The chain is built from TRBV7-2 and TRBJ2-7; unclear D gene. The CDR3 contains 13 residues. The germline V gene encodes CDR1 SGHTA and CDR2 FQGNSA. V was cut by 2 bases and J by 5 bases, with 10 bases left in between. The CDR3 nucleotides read TGTGCCAGCAGCTTAACTCCACCCGACGAGCAGTACTTC. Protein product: CASSLTPPDEQYF.

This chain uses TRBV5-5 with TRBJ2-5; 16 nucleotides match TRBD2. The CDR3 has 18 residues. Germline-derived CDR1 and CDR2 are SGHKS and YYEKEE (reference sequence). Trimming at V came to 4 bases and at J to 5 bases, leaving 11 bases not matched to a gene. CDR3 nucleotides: TGTGCCAGCAGCCCCCTGGGGACTAGCGGGGGGGCCGGGGAGACCCAGTACTTC. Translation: CASSPLGTSGGAGETQYF.

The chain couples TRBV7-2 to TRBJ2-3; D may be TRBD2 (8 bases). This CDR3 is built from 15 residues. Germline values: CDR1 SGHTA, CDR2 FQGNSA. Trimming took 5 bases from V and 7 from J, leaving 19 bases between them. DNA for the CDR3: TGTGCCAGCAGCCCCCAGGGGGTAGCGGGGCATACGCAGTATTTT. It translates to CASSPQGVAGHTQYF.

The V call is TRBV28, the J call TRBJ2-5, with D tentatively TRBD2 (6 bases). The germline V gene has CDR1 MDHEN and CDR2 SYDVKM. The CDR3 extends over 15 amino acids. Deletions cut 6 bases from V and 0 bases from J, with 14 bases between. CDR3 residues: CASSLPIADQETQYF. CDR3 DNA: TGTGCCAGCAGCCTGCCGATAGCGGACCAAGAGACCCAGTACTTC. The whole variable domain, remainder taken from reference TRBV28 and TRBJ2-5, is DVKVTQSSRYLVKRTGEKVFLECVQDMDHENMFWYRQDPGLGLRLIYFSYDVKMKEKGDIPEGYSVSREKKERFSLILESASTNQTSMYLCASSLPIADQETQYFGPGTRLLVL.

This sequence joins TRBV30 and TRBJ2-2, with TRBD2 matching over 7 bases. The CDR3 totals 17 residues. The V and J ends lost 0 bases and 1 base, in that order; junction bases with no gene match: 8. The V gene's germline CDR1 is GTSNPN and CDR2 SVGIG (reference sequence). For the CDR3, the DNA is TGTGCCTGGAGTGTAAGGGGCCAGCGGGGGAACACCGGGGAGCTGTTTTTT. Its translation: CAWSVRGQRGNTGELFF.

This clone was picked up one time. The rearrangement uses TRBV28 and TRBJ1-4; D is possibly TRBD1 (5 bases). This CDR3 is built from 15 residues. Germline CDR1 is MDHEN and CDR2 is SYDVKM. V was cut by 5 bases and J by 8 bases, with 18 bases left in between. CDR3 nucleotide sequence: TGTGCCAGCAGTCCGCCAATTGGGTCAGGGGAAAAACTGTTTTTT. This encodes CASSPPIGSGEKLFF.

This CDR3 is CASSMGLAKNIQYF. DNA of the CDR3: TGTGCCAGTAGTATGGGGCTAGCCAAAAACATTCAGTACTTC. This chain uses TRBV19 with TRBJ2-4, with TRBD1 as a possible D gene (5 bases). The V and J ends lost 3 bases and 0 bases respectively, with 6 bases between them. The CDR3 has 14 residues. The germline V gene has CDR1 LNHDA and CDR2 SQIVND (reference sequence).

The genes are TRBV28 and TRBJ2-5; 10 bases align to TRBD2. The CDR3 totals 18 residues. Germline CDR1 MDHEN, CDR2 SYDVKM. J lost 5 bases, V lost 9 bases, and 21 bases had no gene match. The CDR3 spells CASTSLGASGGSYETQYF. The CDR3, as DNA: TGTGCCAGTACTTCCCTGGGGGCTAGCGGGGGTTCGTACGAGACCCAGTACTTC.

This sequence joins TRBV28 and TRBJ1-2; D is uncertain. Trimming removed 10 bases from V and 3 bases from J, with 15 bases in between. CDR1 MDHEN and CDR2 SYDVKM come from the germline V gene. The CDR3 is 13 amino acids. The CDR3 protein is CATRGWQDYGYTF. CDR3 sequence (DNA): TGTGCCACCCGTGGGTGGCAGGACTATGGCTACACCTTC.

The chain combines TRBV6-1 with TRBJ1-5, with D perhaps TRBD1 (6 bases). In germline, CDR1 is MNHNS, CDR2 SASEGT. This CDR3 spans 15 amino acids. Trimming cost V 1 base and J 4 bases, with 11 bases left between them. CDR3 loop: CASSEGEGGNQPQHF. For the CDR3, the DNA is TGTGCCAGCAGTGAAGGCGAAGGGGGAAATCAGCCCCAGCATTTT.

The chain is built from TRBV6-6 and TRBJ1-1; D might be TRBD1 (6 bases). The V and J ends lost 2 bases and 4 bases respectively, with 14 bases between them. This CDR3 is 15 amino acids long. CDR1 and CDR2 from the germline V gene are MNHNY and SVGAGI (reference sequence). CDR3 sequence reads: CASSYGSGAGTEAFF. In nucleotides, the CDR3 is TGTGCCAGCAGTTACGGATCAGGGGCTGGCACTGAAGCTTTCTTT.

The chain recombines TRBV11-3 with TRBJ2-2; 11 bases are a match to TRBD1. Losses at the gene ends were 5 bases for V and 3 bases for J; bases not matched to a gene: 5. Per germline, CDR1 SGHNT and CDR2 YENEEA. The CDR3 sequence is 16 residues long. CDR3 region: CASSPGTGGYTGELFF. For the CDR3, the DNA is TGTGCCAGCAGCCCCGGGACAGGGGGGTACACCGGGGAGCTGTTTTTT.

The CDR3 loop is CASSRGQGDSYEQYF. CDR3 DNA: TGTGCCAGCAGCCGTGGACAGGGTGACTCCTACGAGCAGTACTTC. V gene TRBV11-3 combines with J gene TRBJ2-7, with TRBD1 matching 8 bases. The V segment lost 5 bases and the J segment 0 bases; nucleotides outside the gene matches: 6. CDR1 and CDR2 from the germline V gene are SGHNT and YENEEA. The length of the CDR3 is 15 residues.

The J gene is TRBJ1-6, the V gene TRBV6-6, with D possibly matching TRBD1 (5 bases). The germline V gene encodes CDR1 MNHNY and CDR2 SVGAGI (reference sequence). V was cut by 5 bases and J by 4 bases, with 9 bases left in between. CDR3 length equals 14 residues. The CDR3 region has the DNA TGTGCCAGCAGTCGACAGCGTTATAATTCACCCCTCCACTTT. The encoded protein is CASSRQRYNSPLHF.

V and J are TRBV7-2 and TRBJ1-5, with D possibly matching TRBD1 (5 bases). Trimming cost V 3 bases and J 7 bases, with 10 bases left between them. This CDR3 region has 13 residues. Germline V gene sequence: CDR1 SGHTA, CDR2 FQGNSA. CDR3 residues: CASSFRGGQPQHF. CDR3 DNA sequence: TGTGCCAGCAGCTTTAGGGGCGGCCAGCCCCAGCATTTT.

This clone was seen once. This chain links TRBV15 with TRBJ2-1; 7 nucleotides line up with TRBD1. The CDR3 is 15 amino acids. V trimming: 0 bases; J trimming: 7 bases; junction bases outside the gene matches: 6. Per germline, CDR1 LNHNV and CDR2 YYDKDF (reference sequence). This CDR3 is CATSRDHRGGNEQFF. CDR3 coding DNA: TGTGCCACCAGCAGAGACCACAGGGGCGGAAATGAGCAGTTCTTC. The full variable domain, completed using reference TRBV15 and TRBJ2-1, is DAMVIQNPRYQVTQFGKPVTLSCSQTLNHNVMYWYQQKSSQAPKLLFHYYDKDFNNEADTPDNFQSRRPNTSFCFLDIRSPGLGDTAMYLCATSRDHRGGNEQFFGPGTRLTVL.

The CDR3 loop reads CASSLVSRTGGGYTF. The CDR3 DNA reads as TGTGCCAGCAGTTTAGTCTCCCGGACAGGCGGGGGCTACACCTTC. The J gene is TRBJ1-2, the V gene TRBV28; the match to TRBD1 covers 7 bases. V dropped 2 bases and J dropped 8; count of bases not matched to a gene: 11. From germline, CDR1 is MDHEN and CDR2 SYDVKM. This CDR3 is 15 amino acids long.

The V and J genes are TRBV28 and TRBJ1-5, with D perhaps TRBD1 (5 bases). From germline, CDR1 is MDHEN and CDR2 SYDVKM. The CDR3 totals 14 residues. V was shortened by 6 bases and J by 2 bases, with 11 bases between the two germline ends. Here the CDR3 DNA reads TGTGCCAGCAGCTTGGACACCGGCAATCAGCCCCAGCATTTT. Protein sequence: CASSLDTGNQPQHF. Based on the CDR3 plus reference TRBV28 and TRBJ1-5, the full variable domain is DVKVTQSSRYLVKRTGEKVFLECVQDMDHENMFWYRQDPGLGLRLIYFSYDVKMKEKGDIPEGYSVSREKKERFSLILESASTNQTSMYLCASSLDTGNQPQHFGDGTRLSIL.

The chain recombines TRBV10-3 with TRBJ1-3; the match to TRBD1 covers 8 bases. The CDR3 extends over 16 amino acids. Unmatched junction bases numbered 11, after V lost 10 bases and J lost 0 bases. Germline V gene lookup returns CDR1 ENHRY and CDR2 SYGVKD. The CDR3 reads CATRGTGSPSGNTIYF. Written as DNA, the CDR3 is TGTGCCACCAGGGGGACAGGATCTCCCTCTGGAAACACCATATATTTT.

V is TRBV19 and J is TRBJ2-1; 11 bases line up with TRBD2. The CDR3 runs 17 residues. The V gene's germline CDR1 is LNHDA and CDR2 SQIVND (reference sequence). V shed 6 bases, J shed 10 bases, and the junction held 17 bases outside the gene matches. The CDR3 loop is CASSPRGTSGGVREQFF. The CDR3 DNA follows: TGTGCCAGTAGCCCCCGGGGAACTAGCGGGGGAGTGAGGGAGCAGTTCTTC.

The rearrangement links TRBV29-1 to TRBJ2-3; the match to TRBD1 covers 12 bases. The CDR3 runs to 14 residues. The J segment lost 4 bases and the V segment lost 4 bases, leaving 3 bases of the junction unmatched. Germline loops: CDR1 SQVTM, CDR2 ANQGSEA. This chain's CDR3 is CSVGGQGAADTQYF. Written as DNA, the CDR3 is TGCAGCGTTGGGGGACAGGGGGCTGCAGATACGCAGTATTTT.